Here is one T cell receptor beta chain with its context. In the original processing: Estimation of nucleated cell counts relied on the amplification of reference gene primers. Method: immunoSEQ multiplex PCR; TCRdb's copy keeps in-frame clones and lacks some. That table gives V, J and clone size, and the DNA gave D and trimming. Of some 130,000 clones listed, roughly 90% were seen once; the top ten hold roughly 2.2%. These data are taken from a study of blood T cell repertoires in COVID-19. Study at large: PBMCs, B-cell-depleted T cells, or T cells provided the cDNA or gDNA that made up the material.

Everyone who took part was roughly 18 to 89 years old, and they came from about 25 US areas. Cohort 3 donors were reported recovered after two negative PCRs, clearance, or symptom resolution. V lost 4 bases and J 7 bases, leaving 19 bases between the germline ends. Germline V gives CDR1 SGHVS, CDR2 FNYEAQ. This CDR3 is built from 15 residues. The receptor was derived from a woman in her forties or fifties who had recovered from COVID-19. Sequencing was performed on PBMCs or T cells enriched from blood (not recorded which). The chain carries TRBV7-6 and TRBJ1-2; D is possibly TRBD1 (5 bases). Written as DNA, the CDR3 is TGTGCCAGCAGCTCAGCGCCCCCAGGGTCAGGTGGCTACACCTTC. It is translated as CASSSAPPGSGGYTF.